This passage covers 15 T cell receptor beta chains from one sample sequenced in a study of T-cell reconstitution after alpha-beta-depleted transplantation in children (dated by TCRdb to about 2016). The library was produced with PCR. The run used an Illumina HiSeq 2500. TCR libraries were prepared with molecular barcoding, using unique molecular identifiers to normalize TCRbeta repertoire quantification. TCRdb cleaned the public reads at Q25 with fastp, built clones with MiXCR and kept in-frame beta chains. Each CDR3 protein appears once, grouped with its most common genes and DNA. This sample is represented by fewer than 200,000 distinct CDR3 sequences; roughly 7.5% of them were singletons. 3% to 3.5% of the sample comes from the top ten. The sample consisted of PBMCs from the stem cell graft donor, taken from the stem cell graft. Receptors originate from a human donor who donated a stem cell graft to a child with Wiskott-Aldrich syndrome.

The genes are TRBV19 and TRBJ2-5, with a possible D match to TRBD2 (5 bases). Germline V gene lookup returns CDR1 LNHDA and CDR2 SQIVND (reference sequence). The germline V and J ends were trimmed by 4 bases and 2 bases, with 14 bases remaining between them. The CDR3 contains 15 residues. CDR3 amino acids: CASSRYPTGQETQYF. CDR3 in DNA: TGTGCCAGTAGTAGGTACCCGACGGGGCAAGAGACCCAGTACTTC.

This clonotype turned up a few times. The rearrangement joins TRBV5-1 to TRBJ2-4; TRBD2 agrees at 12 bases. Per the germline V gene, CDR1 is SGHRS and CDR2 is YFSETQ. After removal of 3 bases from V and 1 base from J, the junction contained 11 bases not matched to a gene. This CDR3 is built from 19 residues. CDR3 region: CASSSLAGGPGGAKNIQYF. The CDR3, as DNA: TGCGCCAGCAGCTCTCTAGCGGGAGGGCCAGGGGGGGCCAAAAACATTCAGTACTTC.

The chain uses TRBV5-5 and TRBJ2-7; D remains unclear. There are 14 residues in the CDR3. The V gene lost 4 bases and the J gene lost 3 bases, with 14 bases spanning the gap. Germline CDR1 and CDR2: SGHKS and YYEKEE (reference sequence). As DNA, the CDR3 is TGTGCCAGCAGCCCCGGGTCCTACCTCTACGAGCAGTACTTC. Encoded protein: CASSPGSYLYEQYF.

The rearrangement joins TRBV12-3 or TRBV12-4 to TRBJ1-4; 8 bases line up with TRBD1. The trim removed 5 bases at V and 7 bases at J, leaving 3 bases unmatched. The CDR3 totals 13 residues. The DNA of the CDR3 is TGTGCCAGCAGTCCAGGGGGCGTTGAAAAACTGTTTTTT. This gives the protein CASSPGGVEKLFF.

This clonotype was picked up many times. V and J are TRBV20-1 and TRBJ1-1; the D is unclear. The V gene lost 6 bases and the J gene lost 4 bases, with 15 bases spanning the gap. Germline-derived CDR1 and CDR2 are DFQATT and SNEGSKA (reference sequence). The CDR3 is 13 residues long. The CDR3 bases are TGCAGTGCCAGAAATCGGTGGGGCACTGAAGCTTTCTTT. This encodes CSARNRWGTEAFF.

This clonotype came up a few times. The J gene is TRBJ1-1, the V gene TRBV3-1; D is possibly TRBD1 (6 bases). The CDR3 covers 12 residues. With 4 bases removed from V and 6 bases from J, the gap between germline ends came to 9 bases. The germline V gene encodes CDR1 LGHDT and CDR2 YNNKEL (reference sequence). DNA for the CDR3: TGTGCCAGCAGCCGGGGGGCAGCTGAAGCTTTCTTT. Its translation is CASSRGAAEAFF.

This clonotype was picked up many times. The chain carries TRBV7-2 and TRBJ2-7, with a tentative D call TRBD1 (5 bases). CDR1 is SGHTA and CDR2 is FQGNSA in the germline V gene. Trimming cost V 3 bases and J 2 bases, with 8 bases left between them. The CDR3 totals 13 residues. CDR3 protein: CASSFGRAYEQYF. In DNA, the CDR3 is TGTGCCAGCAGCTTCGGCAGGGCCTACGAGCAGTACTTC.

The chain is built from TRBV25-1 and TRBJ1-1; no reliable D call. Trimming took 4 bases from V and 0 from J, leaving 15 bases between them. The CDR3 extends over 16 amino acids. Per germline, CDR1 MGHDK and CDR2 SYGVNS. The CDR3: CASSGRGGPMNTEAFF. CDR3 DNA: TGTGCCAGCAGTGGCCGGGGAGGCCCGATGAACACTGAAGCTTTCTTT.

This clonotype was detected many times. The CDR3 coding sequence is TGCAGTGCTGTCAGGGGTTGGGGCACAGATACGCAGTATTTT. Amino acids: CSAVRGWGTDTQYF. This sequence joins TRBV20-1 and TRBJ2-3, with a tentative D call TRBD1 (6 bases). The CDR3 contains 14 residues. Trimming took 5 bases from V and 1 from J, leaving 13 bases between them. Germline CDR1 reads DFQATT; CDR2 reads SNEGSKA (reference sequence).

The rearrangement joins TRBV19 to TRBJ1-4, with D hard to call. Per the germline V gene, CDR1 is LNHDA and CDR2 is SQIVND (reference sequence). Trimming removed 1 base from V and 11 bases from J, with 14 bases in between. The CDR3 is 14 residues long. For the CDR3, the DNA is TGTGCCAGTAGTATAGCTGTATCGGTTAGGAAACTGTTTTTT. Translation: CASSIAVSVRKLFF.

This clonotype was found many times. The chain couples TRBV27 to TRBJ1-1, with TRBD1 as a possible D gene (6 bases). The germline CDR1 and CDR2 sequences are MNHEY and SMNVEV (reference sequence). The CDR3 consists of 15 residues. The V gene lost 5 bases and the J gene lost 1 base, with 14 bases spanning the gap. The CDR3 region has the DNA TGTGCCAGCAGTACGTACAGGGACTGGAACACTGAAGCTTTCTTT. Residues: CASSTYRDWNTEAFF.

The gene calls are TRBV27 and TRBJ1-1; D unresolved. Germline V lookup: CDR1 MNHEY, CDR2 SMNVEV (reference sequence). The germline V and J ends were trimmed by 6 bases and 1 base, with 12 bases remaining between them. The CDR3 is 14 residues long. CDR3 amino acids: CASRDEGKNTEAFF. CDR3 DNA: TGTGCCAGCAGGGATGAGGGTAAGAACACTGAAGCTTTCTTT.

This clonotype was seen at least ten times. J is TRBJ2-1 and V is TRBV29-1, with 8 bases identical to TRBD1. CDR3 size: 10 residues. Germline loops: CDR1 SQVTM, CDR2 ANQGSEA. The junction had 3 bases not matched to a gene; V was cut back by 5 bases and J by 12 bases. CDR3 region: CSVQTGVQFF. CDR3 DNA sequence: TGCAGCGTTCAGACAGGGGTGCAGTTCTTC.

This clonotype was picked up many times. V gene TRBV9 combines with J gene TRBJ2-2; the D is unclear. The CDR3 is 13 residues long. V was cut by 3 bases and J by 7 bases, with 10 bases left in between. The germline CDR1 and CDR2 sequences are SGDLS and YYNGEE. CDR3 residues: CASSGQGGGELFF. In nucleotides, the CDR3 is TGTGCCAGCAGCGGACAAGGTGGCGGGGAGCTGTTTTTT.

Ten or more counts support this clonotype. V is TRBV20-1 and J is TRBJ2-2; unclear D gene. Trimming pared 1 base from V and 2 bases from J, leaving 14 bases between. The CDR3 runs to 16 residues. Germline lookup yields CDR1 DFQATT and CDR2 SNEGSKA (reference sequence). CDR3 sequence reads: CSARVSVLSNTGELFF. In nucleotides, the CDR3 is TGCAGTGCTAGAGTATCCGTTTTGAGTAACACCGGGGAGCTGTTTTTT.